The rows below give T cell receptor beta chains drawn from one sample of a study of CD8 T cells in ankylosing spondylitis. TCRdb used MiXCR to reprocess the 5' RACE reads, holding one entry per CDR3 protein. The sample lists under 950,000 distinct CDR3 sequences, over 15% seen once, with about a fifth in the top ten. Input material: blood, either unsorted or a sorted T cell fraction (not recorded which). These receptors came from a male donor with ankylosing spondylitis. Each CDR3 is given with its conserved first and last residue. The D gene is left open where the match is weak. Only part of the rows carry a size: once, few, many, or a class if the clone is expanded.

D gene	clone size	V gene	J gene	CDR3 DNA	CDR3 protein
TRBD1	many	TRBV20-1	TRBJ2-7	TGCAGCGCCCGACAGGGGACCTACGAGCAGTACTTC	CSARQGTYEQYF
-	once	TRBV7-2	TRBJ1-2	TGTGCCAGCAGCTTAGAAGTTGGCCATGGCTACACCTTC	CASSLEVGHGYTF
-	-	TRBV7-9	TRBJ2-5	TGTGCCAGCAGCCCGACTCACGGGGACGAGACCCAGTACTTC	CASSPTHGDETQYF
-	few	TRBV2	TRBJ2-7	TGTGCCAGCAGTGAACCTCCGTCAGGGAGACGGTTCACCTACGAGCAGTACTTC	CASSEPPSGRRFTYEQYF
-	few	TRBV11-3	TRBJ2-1	TGTGCCAGCAGCTGGAGCGGTCTTTCGGGCGATGAGCAGTTCTTC	CASSWSGLSGDEQFF
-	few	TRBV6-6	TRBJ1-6	TGTGCCGCGTCGCGGGCGGAGAATTCACCCCTCCACTTT	CAASRAENSPLHF
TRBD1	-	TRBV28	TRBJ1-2	TGTGCCAGCAGTTTACAGGGGGCGAAAGAATATGGCTACACCTTC	CASSLQGAKEYGYTF
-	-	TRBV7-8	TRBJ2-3	TGTGCCAGCAGCGGACCGGCGAGCACAGATACGCAGTATTTT	CASSGPASTDTQYF
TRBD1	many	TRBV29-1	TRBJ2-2	TGCAGCGTTAGAGGGGCAGGGGGCACCGGGGAGCTGTTTTTT	CSVRGAGGTGELFF
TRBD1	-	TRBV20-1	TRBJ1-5	TGCAGTGCTTCTACCCAGGGGGCGGCGTCGGGTCAGCCCCAGCATTTT	CSASTQGAASGQPQHF
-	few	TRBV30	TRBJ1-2	TGTGCCTGGAGTCTCCCTGGGATCCCAAACTATGGCTACACCTTC	CAWSLPGIPNYGYTF
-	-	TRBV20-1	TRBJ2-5	TGCAGTGCGGACGACGGTAGCACCCAAGAGACCCAGTACTTC	CSADDGSTQETQYF
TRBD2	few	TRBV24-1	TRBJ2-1	TGTGCCACCAGTGTTGGGACTAGCGGGAGGGTAACTTACAATGAGCAGTTCTTC	CATSVGTSGRVTYNEQFF
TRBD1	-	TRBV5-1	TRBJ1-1	TGCGCCAGCAGCGAGGACAGGGGTGTCACTGAAGCTTTCTTT	CASSEDRGVTEAFF
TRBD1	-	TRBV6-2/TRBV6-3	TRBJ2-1	TGTGCCAGCAGTGCACGGACAGGGTCGGTAGGTGAGCAGTTCTTC	CASSARTGSVGEQFF
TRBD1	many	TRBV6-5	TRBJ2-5	TGTGCCAGCAGTTACTCTGGGACAGGGCTGAAGACCCAGTACTTC	CASSYSGTGLKTQYF
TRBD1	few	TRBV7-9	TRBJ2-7	TGTGCCAGCAGCTTAAGGTTGGGACAGGGCTACGAGCAGTACTTC	CASSLRLGQGYEQYF
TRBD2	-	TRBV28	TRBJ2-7	TGTGCCAGCAGTTTTAAGGGGGTGGGACTAGCGGGAGCTGAGGGGATTTCCTACGAGCAGTACTTC	CASSFKGVGLAGAEGISYEQYF